These 17 T cell receptor beta chains came from one sample sequenced in a study of early T cells in non-severe SARS-CoV-2 infection (dated by TCRdb to the early 2020s). Libraries came from 5' RACE. Reads for this sample came from a NextSeq 500. Starting from the raw public reads, TCRdb applied fastp trimming at Q25, assembled clones with MiXCR and retained in-frame beta chains. All rows with the same CDR3 protein become a single entry with the most common DNA and genes. Present in this sample are approximately 60,000 distinct CDR3 sequences, 9.5% to 15% of which were seen just once. Jointly, the top ten make up about 1.4% of the sample. Sequencing was done on a sample of whole blood. The source is an adult who was a healthcare worker with PCR-confirmed SARS-CoV-2 infection or an uninfected control (not recorded which).

This sequence joins TRBV6-5 and TRBJ1-3, with D unresolved. The germline V gene has CDR1 MNHEY and CDR2 SVGAGI. V was trimmed by 8 bases and J by 4 bases, leaving 12 bases between them. The CDR3 covers 13 residues. In DNA, the CDR3 is TGTGCCAGCGGCAGGAGAACGGGAAACACCATATATTTT. Its protein product is CASGRRTGNTIYF.

This clonotype was counted many times. The rearrangement joins TRBV5-4 to TRBJ2-7, with 10 bases aligning to TRBD2. Germline CDR1 reads SGHNT; CDR2 reads YYREEE (reference sequence). The CDR3 contains 14 residues. The V and J ends lost 3 bases and 11 bases, in that order; junction bases with no gene match: 11. CDR3 in DNA: TGTGCCAGCAGCTGGATGGTAGCGGGGGGCCAGGAGTACTTC. This gives the protein CASSWMVAGGQEYF.

This clonotype was counted between two and nine times. V is TRBV20-1 and J is TRBJ2-7; 8 bases are a match to TRBD2. Germline CDR1 reads DFQATT; CDR2 reads SNEGSKA (reference sequence). The J segment lost 2 bases and the V segment lost 4 bases, leaving 4 bases of the junction unmatched. The CDR3 runs to 13 residues. CDR3 in DNA: TGCAGTGCTACCGGGGGGGAACCCTACGAGCAGTACTTC. As protein: CSATGGEPYEQYF.

This clonotype was counted at least ten times. V and J are TRBV6-2 or TRBV6-3 and TRBJ2-2; possibly TRBD1 or TRBD2 for D (5 bases each). Germline CDR1 and CDR2: MNHEY and SVGEGT. The CDR3 consists of 14 residues. V was pared by 6 bases and J by 1 base, with 9 bases between. DNA for the CDR3: TGTGCCAGCAGGGGGACCCAGAACACCGGGGAGCTGTTTTTT. Translating gives CASRGTQNTGELFF.

This chain uses TRBV19 with TRBJ2-5, with 15 positions matching TRBD2. The CDR3 has 18 residues. The V and J ends lost 4 bases and 5 bases, in that order; junction bases with no gene match: 11. The germline gives CDR1 LNHDA, CDR2 SQIVND (reference sequence). The CDR3 nucleotides are TGTGCCAGTAGTACGGGACTAGCGGGGGGACGAACCGGGGAGACCCAGTACTTC. It translates to CASSTGLAGGRTGETQYF.

This clonotype was seen repeatedly, ten times or more. V gene TRBV10-3 combines with J gene TRBJ2-1; no clear D. The CDR3 totals 14 residues. CDR1 and CDR2 (germline): ENHRY, SYGVKD. V lost 3 bases to trimming and J lost 2 bases, with 8 bases between them. This chain's CDR3 is CAISDPDTYNEQFF. The CDR3 DNA reads as TGTGCCATCAGTGATCCCGATACCTACAATGAGCAGTTCTTC.

This clonotype was counted between two and nine times. The chain carries TRBV6-2 or TRBV6-3 and TRBJ2-2; D perhaps matches TRBD1 (5 bases). V dropped 0 bases and J dropped 9 bases, with 11 bases sitting between them. Germline V CDR1 and CDR2: MNHEY, SVGEGT. The CDR3 is 14 amino acids. CDR3 DNA: TGTGCCAGCAGTTACTCGACCCAGGGATGGGAGCTGTTTTTT. It codes for CASSYSTQGWELFF.

This clonotype showed up just a few times. The genes are TRBV11-1 and TRBJ2-1; D perhaps matches TRBD1 (6 bases). Trimming left V 2 bases short and J 8 bases short, with 13 bases between. In germline, CDR1 is SGHAT, CDR2 FQDESV (reference sequence). CDR3 length: 14 amino acids. In nucleotides, the CDR3 is TGTGCCAGCAGCTTAAACAGGGTAGGCCATGAGCAGTTCTTC. Residues: CASSLNRVGHEQFF.

This clonotype was found many times. The chain couples TRBV12-5 to TRBJ1-5; 12 bases agree with TRBD1. This CDR3 is 19 amino acids long. V lost 4 bases and J lost 2; bases outside the gene matches: 12. CDR1 is LGHNT and CDR2 is FRNRAP in the germline V gene. CDR3 sequence reads: CASGSSRDRGRGGNQPQHF. CDR3 coding DNA: TGTGCTAGTGGTTCTTCCCGGGACAGGGGGCGCGGGGGCAATCAGCCCCAGCATTTT.

This clonotype was observed at least ten times. The V call is TRBV20-1, the J call TRBJ2-2, with 9 bases that match TRBD1. CDR1 is DFQATT, CDR2 SNEGSKA, per germline (reference sequence). The CDR3 contains 17 residues. With 0 bases clipped from V and 3 bases from J, the junction kept 8 bases outside the gene matches. The CDR3: CSAREYRGRPDTGELFF. In DNA, the CDR3 is TGCAGTGCTAGAGAGTACAGGGGGCGCCCGGACACCGGGGAGCTGTTTTTT.

The V call is TRBV30, the J call TRBJ1-3; weak D call: TRBD1 (5 bases). V dropped 1 base and J dropped 0 bases, with 10 bases sitting between them. CDR3 length: 15 residues. Germline V gene data show CDR1 as GTSNPN and CDR2 as SVGIG (reference sequence). The CDR3 region is CAWSGEGSSGNTIYF. As DNA, the CDR3 is TGTGCCTGGAGTGGGGAGGGGAGCTCTGGAAACACCATATATTTT.

The chain employs TRBV5-1 and TRBJ2-7; D unresolved. CDR1 and CDR2 from the germline V gene are SGHRS and YFSETQ. The CDR3 extends over 15 amino acids. V lost 0 bases to trimming and J lost 1 base, with 11 bases between them. CDR3 DNA: TGCGCCAGCAGCTTGGTCGGAGCAAGATCCTACGAGCAGTACTTC. Translated: CASSLVGARSYEQYF.

This clonotype was counted at least ten times. The V call is TRBV6-4, the J call TRBJ1-6, with D maybe TRBD1 (5 bases). Germline CDR1 is MRHNA and CDR2 is SNTAGT. This CDR3 has 14 amino acids. V was cut by 2 bases and J by 9 bases, with 11 bases left in between. CDR3: CASSDRDVGSPLHF. The DNA of the CDR3 is TGTGCCAGCAGTGACCGGGACGTCGGTTCACCCCTCCACTTT.

In this sample, this clonotype turned up a few times. CDR3 nucleotides: TGTGCCAGCAGTTTAGGGTCGGGGACAAATACGCAGTATTTT. Translation gives CASSLGSGTNTQYF. This chain uses TRBV27 with TRBJ2-3; possibly TRBD1 for D (6 bases). Trimming removed 2 bases at V and 7 bases at J, with 13 bases between. Germline V lookup: CDR1 MNHEY, CDR2 SMNVEV (reference sequence). The CDR3 covers 14 residues.

The chain is built from TRBV5-4 and TRBJ2-7; 9 bases fit TRBD1. CDR1 SGHNT and CDR2 YYREEE come from the germline V gene (reference sequence). Trimming took 3 bases from V and 1 from J; bases not matched to a gene: 2. The CDR3 has 14 amino acids. Written as DNA, the CDR3 is TGTGCCAGCAGCTCCGACAGGGGGTCCTACGAGCAGTACTTC. Its protein is CASSSDRGSYEQYF. The whole variable domain, filled in from reference TRBV5-4 and TRBJ2-7, reads ETGVTQSPTHLIKTRGQQVTLRCSSQSGHNTVSWYQQALGQGPQFIFQYYREEENGRGNFPPRFSGLQFPNYSSELNVNALELDDSALYLCASSSDRGSYEQYFGPGTRLTVT.

This clonotype was picked up many times. The gene calls are TRBV15 and TRBJ2-1; weak D call: TRBD2 (7 bases). Between the trimmed V and J ends, which lost 0 bases and 10 bases, there was a span of 25 bases. This CDR3 is 18 amino acids long. Germline assignment: CDR1 LNHNV and CDR2 YYDKDF (reference sequence). CDR3 nucleotide sequence: TGTGCCACCAGCAGAGATTGGGCGGGGGCTTTCACTCCCGGCGAGCAGTTCTTC. Amino acids: CATSRDWAGAFTPGEQFF.

This chain connects TRBV12-3 or TRBV12-4 to TRBJ1-2; 7 bases agree with TRBD1. Trimming at V came to 5 bases and at J to 5 bases, leaving 5 bases not matched to a gene. The CDR3 is made up of 13 amino acids. CDR3 sequence reads: CASSQQGLYGYTF. In nucleotides, the CDR3 is TGTGCCAGCAGTCAACAGGGGTTATATGGCTACACCTTC.